Each of the 14 T cell receptor beta chains below was sequenced from the same sample in a study of a mutant IDH1 vaccine in newly diagnosed glioma (dated by TCRdb to about 2021). This sample's time point label indicates: week 5, during vaccination. Each vaccine dose was 300 ug of a 20-mer mutant IDH1 peptide in Montanide, given subcutaneously with topical imiquimod. Libraries were prepared through the immunoSEQ multiplex PCR assay. This immuneACCESS table, as held by TCRdb, lists in-frame sequences with V and J called but not all clones. Of the missing ones, under half trace to an unresolved V gene in checked studies; the others have no known cause. Across this sample there are around 50,000 clones, with just under 80% seen only once. The top ten clones comprise roughly 5.6% of the sample. Their antigens remain unidentified. This sample comprised PBMCs, obtained from a glioma patient whose treatment included an IDH1 peptide vaccine. The receptors were sampled from a middle-aged man with glioma.

The chain combines TRBV6-1 with TRBJ2-7; D is unresolved. This CDR3 has 12 amino acids. The V end was cut by 4 bases, the J end by 5 bases, with 9 bases between. The germline V gene encodes CDR1 MNHNS and CDR2 SASEGT. This chain's CDR3 is CASSASVHEQYF. The CDR3 bases are TGTGCCAGCAGTGCCTCCGTACACGAGCAGTACTTC.

This rearrangement joins TRBV5-1 to TRBJ2-1; 7 bases agree with TRBD1. The CDR3 is 13 residues long. Germline CDR1 SGHRS, CDR2 YFSETQ. V shed 4 bases and J 7 bases; nucleotides not matched to a gene: 5. CDR3 amino acids: CASSRGQSNEQFF. In DNA form, the CDR3 reads TGCGCCAGCAGCCGGGGACAGAGTAATGAGCAGTTCTTC.

The chain is built from TRBV6-1 and TRBJ2-1, with 14 bases aligning to TRBD2. The CDR3 totals 18 residues. The V gene's germline CDR1 is MNHNS and CDR2 SASEGT. V lost 2 bases, J lost 4 bases, and 7 bases stayed unmatched. The CDR3 DNA is TGTGCCAGCAGTGAATTAATGACTAGCGGGGGGGTTTACAATGAGCAGTTCTTC. It encodes CASSELMTSGGVYNEQFF.

The rearrangement links TRBV7-6 to TRBJ1-2, with unresolved D. The CDR3 sequence is 15 residues long. Germline values: CDR1 SGHVS, CDR2 FNYEAQ. Trimming took 2 bases from V and 5 from J, leaving 15 bases between them. CDR3 in amino acids: CASSLRGTDPYGYTF. The CDR3 DNA reads TGTGCCAGCAGCTTAAGAGGCACGGACCCTTATGGCTACACCTTC.

The chain carries TRBV7-9 and TRBJ2-7; 8 bases line up with TRBD2. With 5 bases clipped from V and 3 bases from J, the junction kept 6 bases outside the gene matches. CDR3 length: 14 residues. Germline CDR1 reads SEHNR; CDR2 reads FQNEAQ (reference sequence). The CDR3 DNA reads TGTGCCAGCAGCCCCGGGGGGGGGATCTACGAGCAGTACTTC. Translating it yields CASSPGGGIYEQYF.

This clone was counted only a few times. This chain joins TRBV5-1 and TRBJ1-3; D gene unclear. Germline V gives CDR1 SGHRS, CDR2 YFSETQ. With 4 bases removed from V and 0 bases from J, the gap between germline ends came to 11 bases. The CDR3 loop spans 15 amino acids. Here the CDR3 DNA reads TGCGCCAGCAGCCCTTGGACCCCCTCTGGAAACACCATATATTTT. Residues: CASSPWTPSGNTIYF.

With respect to this clone: A junction end diverges from the germline sequence, so it may reflect a read error. The chain links TRBV7-7 to TRBJ2-2; maybe TRBD1 (6 bases). Per germline, CDR1 SSHAT and CDR2 FNYEAQ (reference sequence). The CDR3 contains 12 residues. In DNA form, the CDR3 reads TGTGCTAGCAGTCACAGGGACGGGGAGCTGTTTTTT. It yields the protein CASSHRDGELFF.

The chain employs TRBV2 and TRBJ1-1, with 7 bases lining up with TRBD1. V trimming: 1 base; J trimming: 11 bases; junction bases outside the gene matches: 7. The CDR3 runs to 13 residues. Germline CDR1 reads SNHLY; CDR2 reads FYNNEI. The CDR3 bases are TGTGCCAGCAGTGAAGAAACAGGGGCTTACGCTTTCTTT. Translated: CASSEETGAYAFF.

The V and J genes are TRBV5-1 and TRBJ1-4, with TRBD1 matching 7 bases. The J segment lost 5 bases and the V segment lost 0 bases, leaving 4 bases of the junction unmatched. The CDR3 consists of 15 residues. Germline lookup yields CDR1 SGHRS and CDR2 YFSETQ. DNA of the CDR3: TGCGCCAGCAGCTTGGAGGGGGCGCGAAATGAAAAACTGTTTTTT. It translates to CASSLEGARNEKLFF.

V usage is TRBV7-9 and J usage is TRBJ1-3; D not resolved. From germline, CDR1 is SEHNR and CDR2 FQNEAQ (reference sequence). Trimming pared 1 base from V and 0 bases from J, leaving 7 bases between. CDR3 size: 15 residues. The CDR3 reads CASSLVTYSGNTIYF. In nucleotides, the CDR3 is TGTGCCAGCAGCTTAGTCACGTACTCTGGAAACACCATATATTTT.

CDR3 amino acids: CASSETRGGRNTGELFF. For the CDR3, the DNA is TGCGCCAGCAGCGAAACCCGGGGGGGGCGGAACACCGGGGAGCTGTTTTTT. This chain uses TRBV5-1 with TRBJ2-2; TRBD2 matches 8 bases. Losses at the gene ends were 4 bases for V and 1 base for J; bases not matched to a gene: 9. CDR3 length: 17 amino acids. Germline V gene data show CDR1 as SGHRS and CDR2 as YFSETQ.

V and J are TRBV6-1 and TRBJ2-5, with 11 bases identical to TRBD1. J lost 4 bases, V lost 6 bases, and 4 bases had no gene match. The CDR3 spans 14 residues. The V gene's germline CDR1 is MNHNS and CDR2 SASEGT. CDR3 DNA sequence: TGTGCCAGCAGGGTGGGACAGGGGGGAGAGACCCAGTACTTC. Translated, it gives CASRVGQGGETQYF.

The gene calls are TRBV7-8 and TRBJ1-3; D is unresolved. V lost 5 bases to trimming and J lost 0 bases, with 14 bases between them. The CDR3 length is 16 residues. CDR1 SGHVS and CDR2 FQNEAQ come from the germline V gene. The CDR3 loop is CASSPVRSSSGNTIYF. The DNA of the CDR3 is TGTGCCAGCAGCCCAGTGAGGTCGTCCTCTGGAAACACCATATATTTT.

The rearrangement links TRBV11-1 to TRBJ2-6; D unresolved. The CDR3 loop spans 16 amino acids. Looked up from germline, CDR1 is SGHAT and CDR2 is FQDESV (reference sequence). V shed 5 bases and J shed 2 bases, with 13 bases lying between them. CDR3 residues: CASSASVTPGANVLTF. Written as DNA, the CDR3 is TGTGCCAGCAGCGCCTCCGTCACTCCTGGGGCCAACGTCCTGACTTTC.